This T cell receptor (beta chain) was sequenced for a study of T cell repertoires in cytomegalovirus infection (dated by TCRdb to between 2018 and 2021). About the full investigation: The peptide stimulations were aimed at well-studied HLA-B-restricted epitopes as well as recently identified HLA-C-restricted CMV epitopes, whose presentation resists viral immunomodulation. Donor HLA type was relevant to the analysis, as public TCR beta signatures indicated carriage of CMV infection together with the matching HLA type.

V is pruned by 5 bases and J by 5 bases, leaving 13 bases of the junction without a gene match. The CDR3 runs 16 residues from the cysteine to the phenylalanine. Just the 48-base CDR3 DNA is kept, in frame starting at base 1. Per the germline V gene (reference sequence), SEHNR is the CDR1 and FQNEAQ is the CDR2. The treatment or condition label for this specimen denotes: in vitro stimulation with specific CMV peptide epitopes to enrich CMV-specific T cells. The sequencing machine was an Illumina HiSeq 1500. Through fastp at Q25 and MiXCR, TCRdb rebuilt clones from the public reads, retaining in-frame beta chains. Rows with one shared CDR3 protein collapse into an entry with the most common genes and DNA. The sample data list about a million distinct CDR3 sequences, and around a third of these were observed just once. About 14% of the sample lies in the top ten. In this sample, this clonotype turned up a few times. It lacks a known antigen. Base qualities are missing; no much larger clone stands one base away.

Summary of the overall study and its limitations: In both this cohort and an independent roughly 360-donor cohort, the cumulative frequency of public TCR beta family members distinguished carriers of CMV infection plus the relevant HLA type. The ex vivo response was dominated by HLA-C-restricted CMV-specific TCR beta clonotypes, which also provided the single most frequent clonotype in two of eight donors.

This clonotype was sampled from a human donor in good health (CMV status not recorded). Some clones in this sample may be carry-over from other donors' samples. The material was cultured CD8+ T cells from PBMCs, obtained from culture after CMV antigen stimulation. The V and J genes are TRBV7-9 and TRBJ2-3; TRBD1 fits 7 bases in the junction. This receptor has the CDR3 CASSLRQGPGEDTQYF. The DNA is TGTGCCAGCAGCCTCCGACAGGGTCCAGGGGAAGATACGCAGTATTTT.